The 21 T cell receptor beta chains given below trace back to one sample, sequenced in a study of shared clonotypes between healthy human individuals. Here immunoSEQ multiplex PCR was the method, and the copy in TCRdb shows in-frame clones only, minus some. The table records fewer than 700,000 clones, around 81% of them present only once. Source material: PBMCs. Receptors originate from a woman in her thirties or forties in good health. Some clones in this sample may be carry-over from other donors' samples.

V usage is TRBV5-4 and J usage is TRBJ2-7; D is perhaps TRBD1 (6 bases). Trimming took 4 bases from V and 2 from J, leaving 13 bases between them. Per the germline V gene, CDR1 is SGHNT and CDR2 is YYREEE (reference sequence). The CDR3 consists of 14 residues. CDR3: CASSPQGNTYEQYF. CDR3 nucleotide sequence: TGTGCCAGCAGCCCACAGGGAAACACCTACGAGCAGTACTTC.

This rearrangement joins TRBV5-1 to TRBJ2-3; perhaps D is TRBD1 or TRBD2 (5 bases each). Trimming took off 7 bases at V and 3 bases at J, with 12 bases between the two ends. The CDR3 extends over 13 amino acids. CDR1 is SGHRS and CDR2 is YFSETQ in the germline V gene. The CDR3 DNA sequence: TGCGCCAGCCGTAGGGACGTAACAGATACGCAGTATTTT. Amino acid sequence: CASRRDVTDTQYF.

This sequence joins TRBV29-1 and TRBJ1-1, with TRBD1 as a possible D gene (6 bases). Trimming removed 4 bases from V and 0 bases from J, with 12 bases in between. CDR1 and CDR2 (germline): SQVTM, ANQGSEA. This CDR3 spans 14 amino acids. CDR3 DNA sequence: TGCAGCGTTGGAAGGACAGCCATGAACACTGAAGCTTTCTTT. It translates to CSVGRTAMNTEAFF.

J is TRBJ2-5 and V is TRBV9; D is ambiguous. The J call is in doubt because the DNA end fits TRBJ2-7 better. Germline V gives CDR1 SGDLS, CDR2 YYNGEE. The CDR3 runs 14 residues. This CDR3 reads CASSVGAGHYEQYF. As DNA, the CDR3 is TGTGCCAGCAGCGTAGGGGCTGGTCACTACGAGCAGTACTTC.

This clone was picked up many times. The chain uses TRBV4-1 and TRBJ1-1; tentative D call: TRBD1 (5 bases). Germline CDR1 and CDR2: MGHRA and YSYEKL. Deletions cut 5 bases from V and 3 bases from J, with 13 bases between. The CDR3 runs to 14 residues. In DNA, the CDR3 is TGCGCCAGCAGCTTCTACTCCAGGGACACTGAAGCTTTCTTT. It yields the protein CASSFYSRDTEAFF.

This chain links TRBV2 with TRBJ1-5; the D is unclear. Germline V lookup: CDR1 SNHLY, CDR2 FYNNEI. The length of the CDR3 is 13 residues. The V end lost 4 bases, the J end lost 5 bases, and 9 bases lay between the germline ends. The CDR3 DNA reads TGTGCCAGCAGTGTGGGTCCGTATCAGCCCCAGCATTTT. Translated: CASSVGPYQPQHF.

To note about this clone: It is likely a read error: a sequence one base away is far more abundant. This chain joins TRBV30 and TRBJ1-4, with D hard to call. This CDR3 has 12 residues. Germline V gives CDR1 GTSNPN, CDR2 SVGIG (reference sequence). V lost 0 bases, J lost 8 bases, and 7 bases lay in between. The CDR3 spells CAWSVSREKLFF. CDR3 bases: TGTGCCTGGAGTGTCTCTCGGGAAAAACTGTTTTTT.

This clone was found a few times. A read error may explain this, as a much larger clone is one base away. Within the sample, other DNA sequences also encode this same CDR3. The V gene is TRBV5-1, the J gene TRBJ1-1; TRBD1 might be the D (5 bases). V was shortened by 0 bases and J by 1 base, with 7 bases between the two germline ends. The CDR3 loop spans 14 amino acids. Germline-derived CDR1 and CDR2 are SGHRS and YFSETQ. CDR3 bases: TGCGCCAGCAGCTTGGCGGGGCGGAACACTGAAGCTTTCTTT. Protein product: CASSLAGRNTEAFF.

This rearrangement joins TRBV5-4 to TRBJ2-5; 10 bases are shared with TRBD2. Germline values: CDR1 SGHNT, CDR2 YYREEE (reference sequence). Trimming took 4 bases from V and 5 from J; bases not matched to a gene: 8. The CDR3 has 15 amino acids. The CDR3 reads CASSPGTSVKETQYF. The CDR3 nucleotides are TGTGCCAGCAGCCCCGGGACTAGCGTTAAGGAGACCCAGTACTTC.

V is TRBV6-1 and J is TRBJ1-1; 7 nucleotides align to TRBD1. The CDR3 has 14 amino acids. CDR1 and CDR2 (germline): MNHNS, SASEGT. Unmatched junction bases numbered 7, after V lost 4 bases and J lost 5 bases. CDR3: CASSATGAGTEAFF. The CDR3 DNA reads as TGTGCCAGCAGTGCTACAGGGGCAGGGACTGAAGCTTTCTTT.

The chain has TRBV19 and TRBJ2-1; D is unresolved. Trimming stripped 2 bases from V and 12 bases from J, with 11 bases between. Germline values: CDR1 LNHDA, CDR2 SQIVND (reference sequence). CDR3 size: 12 residues. This chain's CDR3 is CASSISFSGQFF. In DNA, the CDR3 is TGTGCCAGTAGTATATCCTTCAGTGGGCAGTTCTTC.

This chain uses TRBV28 with TRBJ1-5, with D hard to call. The CDR3 has 12 amino acids. Per the germline V gene, CDR1 is MDHEN and CDR2 is SYDVKM. V lost 7 bases and J 6 bases, leaving 10 bases between the germline ends. CDR3 sequence (DNA): TGTGCCAGCACTTTTGTCAGTCAGCCCCAGCATTTT. Translation gives CASTFVSQPQHF.

As concerns this clone: This may be a read error: a much more frequent sequence differs by one nucleotide. Here the CDR3 reads CASSVGRGNEGTQYF. Here the CDR3 DNA reads TGTGCCAGCAGCGTAGGCAGGGGCAATGAAGGGACCCAGTACTTC. The rearrangement links TRBV9 to TRBJ2-5, with D maybe TRBD1 (6 bases). Trimming cost V 0 bases and J 7 bases, with 16 bases left between them. CDR1 and CDR2 (germline): SGDLS, YYNGEE. This CDR3 contains 15 residues. Complete variable domain (other parts from reference TRBV9 and TRBJ2-5): DSGVTQTPKHLITATGQRVTLRCSPRSGDLSVYWYQQSLDQGLQFLIQYYNGEERAKGNILERFSAQQFPDLHSELNLSSLELGDSALYFCASSVGRGNEGTQYFGPGTRLLVL.

The J gene is TRBJ1-1, the V gene TRBV30; D perhaps matches TRBD1 (5 bases). The length of the CDR3 is 11 residues. With 5 bases removed from V and 11 bases from J, the gap between germline ends came to 15 bases. CDR1 and CDR2 (germline): GTSNPN, SVGIG (reference sequence). This chain's CDR3 is CAWSAYWGAFF. The CDR3 nucleotides are TGTGCCTGGTCGGCCTATTGGGGGGCTTTCTTT. Full variable domain (remainder filled in from reference TRBV30 and TRBJ1-1): SQTIHQWPATLVQPVGSPLSLECTVEGTSNPNLYWYRQAAGRGLQLLFYSVGIGQISSEVPQNLSASRPQDRQFILSSKKLLLSDSGFYLCAWSAYWGAFFGQGTRLTVV.

The chain combines TRBV11-2 with TRBJ2-1; TRBD1 matches 10 bases. CDR1 and CDR2 from the germline V gene are SGHAT and FQNNGV. The CDR3 runs 15 residues. J was trimmed by 6 bases and V by 5 bases; bases with no gene match: 7. In DNA, the CDR3 is TGTGCCAGCAGCCAAGACAGGGGGCCCCTCAATGAGCAGTTCTTC. Its translation: CASSQDRGPLNEQFF.

The chain combines TRBV7-8 with TRBJ2-7; TRBD1 agrees at 10 bases. The CDR3 is 14 amino acids. The trim removed 1 base at V and 11 bases at J, leaving 8 bases unmatched. Germline V gives CDR1 SGHVS, CDR2 FQNEAQ. CDR3 in DNA: TGTGCCAGCAGCTTAGATCGGGGGACAGGGGAAAAGTACTTC. Translation gives CASSLDRGTGEKYF.

The table lists this clone with a few counts. This rearrangement joins TRBV15 to TRBJ2-1; TRBD1 matches 8 bases. The CDR3 runs to 14 residues. Germline V CDR1 and CDR2: LNHNV, YYDKDF (reference sequence). With V trimmed by 6 bases and J by 9 bases, 10 bases remained unmatched. CDR3 nucleotides: TGTGCCACCAGTCCAGGGGGCTTTTTTTTTGAGCAGTTCTTC. The encoded protein is CATSPGGFFFEQFF.

This clone came up a few times. With only one base between it and a far larger clone, this is likely a read error. The chain has TRBV29-1 and TRBJ1-5; the D gene is possibly TRBD1 (6 bases). The CDR3 sequence is 13 residues long. Germline loops: CDR1 SQVTM, CDR2 ANQGSEA. V lost 4 bases and J lost 4, with 11 bases in between. As DNA, the CDR3 is TGCAGCGTTGCCCGGGGGCCAAATCAGCCCCAGCATTTT. Its protein product is CSVARGPNQPQHF. The variable domain in full, completed from reference TRBV29-1 and TRBJ1-5, reads SAVISQKPSRDICQRGTSLTIQCQVDSQVTMMFWYRQQPGQSLTLIATANQGSEATYESGFVIDKFPISRPNLTFSTLTVSNMSPEDSSIYLCSVARGPNQPQHFGDGTRLSIL.

The genes are TRBV7-9 and TRBJ2-7; 7 bases align to TRBD1. The germline CDR1 and CDR2 sequences are SEHNR and FQNEAQ (reference sequence). The junction had 3 bases not matched to a gene; V was cut back by 1 base and J by 3 bases. CDR3 length: 14 amino acids. Here the CDR3 DNA reads TGTGCCAGCAGCTTAGTCGCAGGGGGCTACGAGCAGTACTTC. It translates to CASSLVAGGYEQYF.

This sequence joins TRBV6-4 and TRBJ2-1; 9 bases align to TRBD2. The ends lost 6 bases at V and 8 bases at J; junction bases unmatched: 5. CDR1 and CDR2 from the germline V gene are MRHNA and SNTAGT. The CDR3 is 13 amino acids. The CDR3 protein is CASRPSGTYEQFF. CDR3 sequence (DNA): TGTGCCAGCAGGCCTAGCGGGACCTATGAGCAGTTCTTC.

This clone was observed once. This rearrangement joins TRBV30 to TRBJ2-3; TRBD2 agrees at 8 bases. The V gene's germline CDR1 is GTSNPN and CDR2 SVGIG (reference sequence). V was clipped by 2 bases and J by 6 bases; unmatched bases: 13. This CDR3 region has 16 residues. The CDR3 DNA sequence: TGTGCCTGGAGTTTCGGCGGAGCGGGAGTATGGGATACGCAGTATTTT. This encodes CAWSFGGAGVWDTQYF.